This entry lists 7 T cell receptor beta chains sequenced from one sample in a study of blood T cell repertoires in COVID-19 (dated by TCRdb to between 2020 and 2021). Library preparation employed the immunoSEQ multiplex PCR assay. TCRdb re-hosts the immuneACCESS table, in-frame sequences only. Its copies lack some clones; in the studies checked, an unresolved V gene accounts for under half of them, and the cause for the rest is not known. This sample holds approximately 100,000 clones; 85% were observed only once. 38% of the sample is held by the ten biggest clonotypes. What was sequenced was peripheral blood. Receptors were obtained from a man aged 80 or over with acute or convalescent COVID-19.

V usage is TRBV5-1 and J usage is TRBJ2-1, with 13 bases aligning to TRBD2. Trimming cost V 5 bases and J 6 bases; bases outside gene matches: 8. Germline CDR1 is SGHRS and CDR2 is YFSETQ. The CDR3 totals 16 residues. Written as DNA, the CDR3 is TGCGCCAGCAGTCGGACTAGCGGGAGAGTCTCCAATGAGCAGTTCTTC. Encoded protein: CASSRTSGRVSNEQFF.

The chain carries TRBV14 and TRBJ2-5, with a tentative D call TRBD2 (5 bases). The CDR3 consists of 15 residues. Trimming took 4 bases from V and 1 from J, leaving 13 bases between them. Germline values: CDR1 SGHDN, CDR2 FVKESK. CDR3 nucleotide sequence: TGTGCCAGCAGCCTCCTGGGAGTGGGCCAAGAGACCCAGTACTTC. Its translation: CASSLLGVGQETQYF.

This rearrangement joins TRBV19 to TRBJ2-4; TRBD1 matches at 7 bases. The V gene end was trimmed by 3 bases and the J gene end by 7 bases; junction bases not matched to a gene: 6. This CDR3 spans 14 amino acids. Germline V lookup: CDR1 LNHDA, CDR2 SQIVND (reference sequence). CDR3 DNA: TGTGCCAGTAGTATGAGGACAGGACTGAACATTCAGTACTTC. Its protein is CASSMRTGLNIQYF.

The rearrangement links TRBV12-3 or TRBV12-4 to TRBJ1-1; D is possibly TRBD1 (5 bases). Trimming took 3 bases from V and 9 from J, leaving 14 bases between them. This CDR3 is built from 13 residues. CDR3 nucleotide sequence: TGTGCCAGCAGTTTTGTGCAGGGCGAAAAAGCTTTCTTT. This encodes CASSFVQGEKAFF.

The chain employs TRBV12-5 and TRBJ2-5, with 9 bases aligning to TRBD1. The CDR3 consists of 18 residues. The V gene end was trimmed by 1 base and the J gene end by 2 bases; junction bases not matched to a gene: 11. Per the germline V gene, CDR1 is LGHNT and CDR2 is FRNRAP. CDR3 bases: TGTGCTAGTGGTTTGGCCCGCACCGGGACAGGGACTCAAGAGACCCAGTACTTC. As protein: CASGLARTGTGTQETQYF.

Note on this clone: Different DNA sequences within this sample yield the same CDR3. The V and J genes are TRBV19 and TRBJ2-7; TRBD2 aligns across 13 bases. Unmatched junction bases numbered 2, after V lost 5 bases and J lost 4 bases. The CDR3 runs 14 residues. Germline V CDR1 and CDR2: LNHDA, SQIVND (reference sequence). CDR3 amino acids: CASSSGLAGYEQYF. The CDR3 nucleotides are TGTGCCAGTAGTTCGGGACTAGCGGGATACGAGCAGTACTTC.

This chain connects TRBV10-3 to TRBJ1-5, with TRBD1 as a possible D gene (6 bases). This CDR3 has 12 residues. The V end was cut by 4 bases, the J end by 8 bases, with 9 bases between. Germline V gene sequence: CDR1 ENHRY, CDR2 SYGVKD. CDR3 sequence reads: CAISGTEKPQHF. CDR3 bases: TGTGCCATCAGTGGGACAGAGAAGCCCCAGCATTTT.